This T cell receptor (beta chain) was recorded in a study of blood T cell repertoires in COVID-19. Method: immunoSEQ multiplex PCR; TCRdb's copy keeps in-frame clones and lacks some. The sample contains roughly 350,000 clones, about nine tenths of which appear only once. Germline lookup yields CDR1 SGHRS and CDR2 YFSETQ. J was trimmed by 5 bases and V by 3 bases; bases with no gene match: 15. This CDR3 region has 17 residues. This clonotype originated in a woman aged 50 to 60 with COVID-19, enrolled during active disease. V gene TRBV5-1 combines with J gene TRBJ2-7; 9 bases are shared with TRBD1. The sequenced material came from peripheral blood. CDR3 amino acids: CASSSYYSGQGIHEQYF. The CDR3 DNA sequence: TGCGCCAGCAGCTCGTATTATTCGGGACAGGGAATCCACGAGCAGTACTTC.